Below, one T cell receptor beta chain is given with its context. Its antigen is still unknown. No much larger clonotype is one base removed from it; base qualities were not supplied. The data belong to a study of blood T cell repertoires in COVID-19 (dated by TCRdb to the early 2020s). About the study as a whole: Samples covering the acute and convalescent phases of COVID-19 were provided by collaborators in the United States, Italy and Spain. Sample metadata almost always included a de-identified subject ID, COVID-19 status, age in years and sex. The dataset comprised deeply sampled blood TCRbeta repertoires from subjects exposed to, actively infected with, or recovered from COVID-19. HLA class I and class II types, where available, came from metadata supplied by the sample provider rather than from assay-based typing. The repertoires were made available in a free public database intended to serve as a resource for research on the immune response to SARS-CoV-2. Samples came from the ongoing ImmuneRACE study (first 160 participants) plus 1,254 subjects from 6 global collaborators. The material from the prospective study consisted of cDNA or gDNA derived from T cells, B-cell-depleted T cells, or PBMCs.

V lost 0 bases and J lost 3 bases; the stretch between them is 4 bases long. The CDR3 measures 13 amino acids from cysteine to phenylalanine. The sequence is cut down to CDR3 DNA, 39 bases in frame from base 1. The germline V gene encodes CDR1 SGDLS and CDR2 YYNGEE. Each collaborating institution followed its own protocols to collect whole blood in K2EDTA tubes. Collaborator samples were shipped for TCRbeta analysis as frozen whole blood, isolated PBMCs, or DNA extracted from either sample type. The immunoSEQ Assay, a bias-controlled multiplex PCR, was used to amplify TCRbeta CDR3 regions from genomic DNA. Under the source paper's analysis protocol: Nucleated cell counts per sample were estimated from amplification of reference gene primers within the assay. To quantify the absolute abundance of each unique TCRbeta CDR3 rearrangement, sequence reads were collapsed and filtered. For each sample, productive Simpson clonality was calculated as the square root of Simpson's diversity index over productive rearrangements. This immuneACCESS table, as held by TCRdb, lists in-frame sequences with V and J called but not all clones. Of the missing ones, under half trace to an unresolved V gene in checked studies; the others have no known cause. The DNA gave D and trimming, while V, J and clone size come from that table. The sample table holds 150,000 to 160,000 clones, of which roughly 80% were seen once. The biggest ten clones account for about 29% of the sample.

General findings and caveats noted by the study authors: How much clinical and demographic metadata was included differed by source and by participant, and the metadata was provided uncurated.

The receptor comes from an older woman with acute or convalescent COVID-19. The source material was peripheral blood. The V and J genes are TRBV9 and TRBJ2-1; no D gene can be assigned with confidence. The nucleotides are TGTGCCAGCAGCGTAGCTAGCTACAATGAGCAGTTCTTC. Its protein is CASSVASYNEQFF.